This T cell receptor beta chain comes out of a study of T cells expressing NK-cell markers. General study findings and limits: The CD3+CD56-NKG2C+ fraction of a handful of donors was also led by these clonotypes.

This CDR3 has 16 amino acids. Germline values: CDR1 PRHDT, CDR2 FYEKMQ (reference sequence). With regard to this clonotype: Its antigen is unidentified.

For TCR beta, cDNA was produced by 5'RACE template switching with UMIs. TCRdb processed the 5' RACE reads again and assigns one entry to each CDR3 protein, with no DNA. Its table records 350,000 to 450,000 distinct CDR3 sequences. J is TRBJ2-1 and V is TRBV13; TCRdb indicates TRBD2, and absent DNA this call remains unverified. The source of this sequence is a man between 18 and 69 years old in good health. Sequenced: blood T cells: a sorted CD56 or NKG2C T cell subset, CD4+ or CD8+ T cells, or bulk PBMC T cells (not recorded which). The CDR3 is CASSFLSGVAYNEQFF.